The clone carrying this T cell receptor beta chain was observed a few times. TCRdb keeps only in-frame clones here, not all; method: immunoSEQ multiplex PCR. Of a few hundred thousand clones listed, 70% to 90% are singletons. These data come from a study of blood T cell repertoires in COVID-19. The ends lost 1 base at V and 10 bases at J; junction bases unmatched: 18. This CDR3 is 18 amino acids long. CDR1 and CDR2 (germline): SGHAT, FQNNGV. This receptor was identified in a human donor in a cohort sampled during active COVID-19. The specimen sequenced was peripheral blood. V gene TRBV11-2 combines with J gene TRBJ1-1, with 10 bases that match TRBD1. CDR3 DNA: TGTGCCAGCAGCTTAGCCAAATCACTAGGACAGGGGGTTCTTCGAGCTTTCTTT. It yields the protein CASSLAKSLGQGVLRAFF.